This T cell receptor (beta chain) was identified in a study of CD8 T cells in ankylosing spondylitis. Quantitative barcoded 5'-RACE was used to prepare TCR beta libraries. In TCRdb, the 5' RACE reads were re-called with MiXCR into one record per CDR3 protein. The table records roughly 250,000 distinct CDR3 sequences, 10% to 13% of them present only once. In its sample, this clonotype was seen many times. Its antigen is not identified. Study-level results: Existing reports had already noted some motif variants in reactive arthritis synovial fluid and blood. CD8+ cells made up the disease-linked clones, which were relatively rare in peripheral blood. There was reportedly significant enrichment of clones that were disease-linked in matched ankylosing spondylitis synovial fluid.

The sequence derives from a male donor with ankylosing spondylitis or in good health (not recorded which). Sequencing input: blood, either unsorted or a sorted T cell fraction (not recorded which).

CDR3 protein: CASSSGFNEQFF. The CDR3 DNA follows: TGTGCCAGCAGTTCAGGGTTCAATGAGCAGTTCTTC. The chain joins TRBV12-3 or TRBV12-4 to TRBJ2-1; D is possibly TRBD1 (5 bases). This CDR3 is built from 12 residues. Trimming took 4 bases from V and 6 from J, leaving 7 bases between them.